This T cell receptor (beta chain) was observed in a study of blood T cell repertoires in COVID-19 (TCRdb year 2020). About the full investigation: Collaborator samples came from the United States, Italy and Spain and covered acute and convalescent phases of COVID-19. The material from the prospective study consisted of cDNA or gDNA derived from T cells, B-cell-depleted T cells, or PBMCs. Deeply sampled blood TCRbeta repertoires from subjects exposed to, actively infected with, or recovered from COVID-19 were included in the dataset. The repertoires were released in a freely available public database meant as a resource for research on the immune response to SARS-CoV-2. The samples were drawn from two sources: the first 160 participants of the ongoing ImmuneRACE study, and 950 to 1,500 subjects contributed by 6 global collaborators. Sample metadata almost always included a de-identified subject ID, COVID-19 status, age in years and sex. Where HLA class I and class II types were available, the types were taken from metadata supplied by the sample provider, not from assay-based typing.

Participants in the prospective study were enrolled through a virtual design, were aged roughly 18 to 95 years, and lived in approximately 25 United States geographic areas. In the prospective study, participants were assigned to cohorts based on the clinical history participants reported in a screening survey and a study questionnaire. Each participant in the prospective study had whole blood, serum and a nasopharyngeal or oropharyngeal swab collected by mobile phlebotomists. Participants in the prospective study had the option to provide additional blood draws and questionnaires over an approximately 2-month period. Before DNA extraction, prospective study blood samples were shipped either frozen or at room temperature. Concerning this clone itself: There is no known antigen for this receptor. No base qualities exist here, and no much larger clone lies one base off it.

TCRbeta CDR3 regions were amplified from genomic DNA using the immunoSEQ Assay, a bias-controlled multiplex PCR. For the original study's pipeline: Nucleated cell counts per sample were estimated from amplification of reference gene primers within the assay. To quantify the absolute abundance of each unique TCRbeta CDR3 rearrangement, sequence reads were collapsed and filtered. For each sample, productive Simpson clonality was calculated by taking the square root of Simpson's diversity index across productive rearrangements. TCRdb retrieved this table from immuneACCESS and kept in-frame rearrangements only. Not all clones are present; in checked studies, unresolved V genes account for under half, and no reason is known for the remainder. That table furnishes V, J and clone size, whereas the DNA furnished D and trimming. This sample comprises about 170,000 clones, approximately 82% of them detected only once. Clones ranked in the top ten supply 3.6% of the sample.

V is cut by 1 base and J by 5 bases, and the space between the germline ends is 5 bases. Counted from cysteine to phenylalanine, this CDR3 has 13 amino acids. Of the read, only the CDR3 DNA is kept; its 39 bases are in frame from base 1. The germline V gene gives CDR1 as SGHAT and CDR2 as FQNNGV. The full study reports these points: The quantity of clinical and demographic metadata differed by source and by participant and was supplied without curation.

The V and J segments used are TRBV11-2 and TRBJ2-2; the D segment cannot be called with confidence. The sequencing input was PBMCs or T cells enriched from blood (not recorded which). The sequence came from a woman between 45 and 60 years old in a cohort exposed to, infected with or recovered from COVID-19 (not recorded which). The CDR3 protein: CASSLGRTGELFF. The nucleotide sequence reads TGTGCCAGCAGCTTAGGCAGGACCGGGGAGCTGTTTTTT.